This TCR beta chain was captured in a study of somatic mutations in cytotoxic T cells in rheumatoid arthritis (dated by TCRdb to about 2017). Notes on the research overall: Before any treatment started and right after they were diagnosed, patients gave peripheral blood samples (more than 27 ml EDTA). Some V beta antibody-stained T-cell populations were flow-sorted on a FACSAria II or Sony SH800 at nearly 100% purity, and sorted V beta1+ cells also underwent TCRB sequencing. Whether expanded CD8+ T-cell clones in untreated, newly diagnosed rheumatoid arthritis carry somatic mutations was the study question, and clonality was characterized with TCRB deep sequencing. For approximately 63 rheumatoid arthritis patients and fewer than 25 healthy controls, TCRB deep sequencing was carried out. Median age was essentially the same in the patient group and the control group. Paper-wide results and their limitations: CD8+ T-cell clonality in rheumatoid arthritis patients was not significantly different from that in age-matched healthy controls. An increase of CD8+ clonality with age was seen in patients (Spearman r ≈ 0.49) but not in healthy controls. In about an eighth of the roughly 65 patients the largest CD8+ clone exceeded 20% of CD8+ cells, and several identical CD8+ TCRB sequences were shared between blood and synovial fluid. The antigen targets of the expanded CD8+ clones were unknown, and absence from virus-specific databases did not rule out viral specificity. The slight underrepresentation of TRBV07 in patients was not corrected for multiple comparisons.

This clone came up once. It lacks a known antigen. Within one base of it there is no much larger clone, and no base qualities were kept. The CDR3 has 15 amino acids, counting the end cysteine and phenylalanine. Kept here is only the CDR3 DNA, which spans 45 bases and is read in frame from base 1. Taken from the germline V gene (reference sequence), the CDR1 and CDR2 loops are MNHEY and SMNVEV. V is cut by 0 bases and J by 9 bases, and the space between the germline ends is 15 bases. Flow cytometry confirmed the purity of CD4+ and CD8+ cells that had been isolated by positive magnetic bead selection on an AutoMACS. Initial screening for clonal expansions relied on flow cytometry with a TCR V beta antibody panel, after which sorted CD8+ fractions underwent TCRB deep sequencing for characterization. Isolation of peripheral blood mononuclear cells was done through Ficoll-Paque PLUS density gradient separation. Using Nucleospin Tissue or Tissue XS kits, DNA was extracted from CD4-enriched, CD8-enriched or PBMC samples, with quantification by a Qubit 2.0 fluorometer.

The immunoSEQ assay was applied to genomic DNA for TCRB CDR3 sequencing. Processing in the source paper ran as follows. Only a few patient CD8+ clones larger than 1% matched published virus-specific TCRB sequences when compared against them. Only productive TCRB rearrangements were included in the analyses. A clone was defined by a unique TCRB CDR3 sequence, and clonality was computed as a productive clonality index based on Shannon entropy. To calculate repertoire overlap between two samples, the template counts of each clone were considered relative to each sample's total templates. V-gene usage measured by flow cytometry correlated with TCRB sequencing V-gene usage, with a Spearman r of 0.6 to 0.7. This immuneACCESS table, as held by TCRdb, lists in-frame sequences with V and J called but not all clones. Of the missing ones, under half trace to an unresolved V gene in checked studies; the others have no known cause. V, J and clone size are those of that table, while D and trimming were read from the DNA. The sample table records just over 30,000 clones; 80% to 85% of these occur just once. About 7.7% of the sample is held by the ten biggest clonotypes.

This receptor was identified in an adult with rheumatoid arthritis. The rearranged segments are TRBV27 and TRBJ1-5, and TRBD1 may be the D gene, going by 6 matching bases. The sample comprised CD8+ T cells sorted from blood. The nucleotides are TGTGCCAGCAGTTTATCGGGGACGGGACAAGTGCCCCAGCATTTT. Its translation is CASSLSGTGQVPQHF.